This passage covers 11 T cell receptor beta chains from one sample sequenced in a study of blood T cell repertoires in COVID-19. Produced via immunoSEQ multiplex PCR; TCRdb's table is partial and in-frame only. The top ten clones hold under 2.5% of a sample with 100,000 to 150,000 clones, 60% to 80% of them seen once. The sample consisted of peripheral blood. Source of these receptors: a woman between 70 and 85 years old with acute or convalescent COVID-19.

The V gene is TRBV28, the J gene TRBJ1-5; 8 bases are shared with TRBD1. The V gene's germline CDR1 is MDHEN and CDR2 SYDVKM. The CDR3 is 13 amino acids. J lost 4 bases, V lost 5 bases, and 1 base had no gene match. In nucleotides, the CDR3 is TGTGCCAGCAGTGACAGGGGAAATCAGCCCCAGCATTTT. This gives the protein CASSDRGNQPQHF.

V usage is TRBV6-1 and J usage is TRBJ2-6, with D possibly TRBD1 on 5 matching bases. Trimming left V 4 bases short and J 0 bases short, with 13 bases between. The CDR3 loop spans 17 amino acids. Germline CDR1 and CDR2: MNHNS and SASEGT. Here the CDR3 reads CASSAQTGYSGANVLTF. The CDR3 coding sequence is TGTGCCAGCAGTGCCCAAACAGGTTACTCTGGGGCCAACGTCCTGACTTTC.

This clone was seen a handful of times. The CDR3 spells CASSSRTGSNQPQHF. The CDR3 region has the DNA TGTGCCAGCAGCTCCCGGACAGGTAGCAATCAGCCCCAGCATTTT. This chain connects TRBV7-2 to TRBJ1-5; 7 nucleotides align to TRBD1. This CDR3 region has 15 residues. With 4 bases clipped from V and 0 bases from J, the junction kept 3 bases outside the gene matches. Germline CDR1 SGHTA, CDR2 FQGNSA. The full variable domain, completed using reference TRBV7-2 and TRBJ1-5, is GAGVSQSPSNKVTEKGKDVELRCDPISGHTALYWYRQSLGQGLEFLIYFQGNSAPDKSGLPSDRFSAERTGGSVSTLTIQRTQQEDSAVYLCASSSRTGSNQPQHFGDGTRLSIL.

The CDR3 protein is CASRSRAEGGQPQHF. Written as DNA, the CDR3 is TGTGCAAGTCGCTCTAGAGCCGAGGGGGGGCAGCCCCAGCATTTT. This chain connects TRBV12-2 to TRBJ1-5. TRBV12-2 is an annotated pseudogene. The CDR3 totals 15 residues.

Only a few counts were recorded for this clone. The chain combines TRBV10-3 with TRBJ1-5, with TRBD1 matching 8 bases. Trimming removed 0 bases from V and 0 bases from J; junction bases left unmatched: 10. Germline V gene data show CDR1 as ENHRY and CDR2 as SYGVKD. The CDR3 sequence is 19 residues long. The CDR3, as DNA: TGTGCCATCAGTGAGTCATTGGGGCAGGGGGCGAGTAGCAATCAGCCCCAGCATTTT. This codes for CAISESLGQGASSNQPQHF.

The genes are TRBV28 and TRBJ2-7; 14 bases are a match to TRBD2. CDR3 length equals 15 residues. V dropped 6 bases and J dropped 3; count of bases not matched to a gene: 4. The germline CDR1 and CDR2 sequences are MDHEN and SYDVKM. This CDR3 reads CASRPTSGRVYEQYF. Here the CDR3 DNA reads TGTGCCAGCAGGCCGACTAGCGGGAGGGTCTACGAGCAGTACTTC. The full variable domain, its missing parts supplied by reference TRBV28 and TRBJ2-7, is DVKVTQSSRYLVKRTGEKVFLECVQDMDHENMFWYRQDPGLGLRLIYFSYDVKMKEKGDIPEGYSVSREKKERFSLILESASTNQTSMYLCASRPTSGRVYEQYFGPGTRLTVT.

This chain joins TRBV28 and TRBJ1-5; D might be TRBD1 (5 bases). Germline CDR1 MDHEN, CDR2 SYDVKM. This CDR3 has 15 residues. Deletions cut 6 bases from V and 4 bases from J, with 16 bases between. CDR3: CASRPGGAGNQPQHF. The DNA for the CDR3 is TGTGCCAGCAGGCCAGGCGGGGCAGGTAATCAGCCCCAGCATTTT.

This chain links TRBV5-1 with TRBJ2-3, with 8 bases lining up with TRBD2. The V gene's germline CDR1 is SGHRS and CDR2 YFSETQ. With V trimmed by 2 bases and J by 1 base, 9 bases remained unmatched. There are 17 residues in the CDR3. Here the CDR3 DNA reads TGCGCCAGCAGCTTATACGGGAGGGCCCTCGGCACAGATACGCAGTATTTT. The encoded protein is CASSLYGRALGTDTQYF.

The chain couples TRBV2 to TRBJ2-3; 7 bases line up with TRBD2. The CDR3 contains 16 residues. Germline CDR1 reads SNHLY; CDR2 reads FYNNEI. Trimming took 7 bases from V and 3 from J; bases not matched to a gene: 13. The CDR3 sequence: CASTSEGGRWTDTQYF. CDR3 bases: TGTGCCAGCACTTCCGAGGGAGGGAGGTGGACAGATACGCAGTATTTT.

This chain uses TRBV5-1 with TRBJ1-2, with D unclear. The CDR3 totals 15 residues. V lost 0 bases and J lost 4, with 13 bases in between. Germline V gene lookup returns CDR1 SGHRS and CDR2 YFSETQ. CDR3 residues: CASSLGVRHGYGYTF. CDR3 bases: TGCGCCAGCAGCTTGGGAGTCCGTCATGGCTATGGCTACACCTTC.

This chain joins TRBV7-9 and TRBJ2-1, with TRBD2 matching 10 bases. There are 15 residues in the CDR3. CDR1 is SEHNR and CDR2 is FQNEAQ in the germline V gene (reference sequence). With V trimmed by 2 bases and J by 3 bases, 1 base remained unmatched. In DNA form, the CDR3 reads TGTGCCAGCAGCTTACTAGCGGGAGACTACAATGAGCAGTTCTTC. Encoded protein: CASSLLAGDYNEQFF. The complete variable domain, with remaining parts taken from reference TRBV7-9 and TRBJ2-1, reads DTGVSQNPRHKITKRGQNVTFRCDPISEHNRLYWYRQTLGQGPEFLTYFQNEAQLEKSRLLSDRFSAERPKGSFSTLEIQRTEQGDSAMYLCASSLLAGDYNEQFFGPGTRLTVL.